The TCR beta chain described here comes from a study of identical twins. The sample holds a few counts of this clonotype. Antigen unknown. Overall study findings and caveats: Cross-sectional statistics underpinned the conclusions; the same donors were not followed. Invariant cells of the MAIT and iNKT types might have partly distorted the zero-insertion analyses. Weaker excess twin sharing was seen among beta out-of-frame sequences. Monozygotic twins shared more out-of-frame TCR alpha than recombination models predicted.

CDR3 size: 17 residues. V was shortened by 5 bases and J by 0 bases, with 17 bases between the two germline ends. Germline loops: CDR1 SGHDN, CDR2 FVKESK. TCRdb used MiXCR to reprocess the 5' RACE reads, holding one entry per CDR3 protein. The data hold under 900,000 distinct CDR3 sequences, with around 12% observed a single time. The data also belong to a second study, concerning yellow fever vaccine responses in identical twins.

The J gene is TRBJ2-1, the V gene TRBV14, with a weak D call TRBD1 (8 bases). The receptor's source is a woman under 30 in good health. Sequenced material: PBMCs. In DNA, the CDR3 is TGTGCCAGCAGCTCACAACAGGGGGAGGGCTCCTACAATGAGCAGTTCTTC. Protein product: CASSSQQGEGSYNEQFF.